This T cell receptor (beta chain) was profiled in a study of blood T cell repertoires in COVID-19. TCRdb keeps only in-frame clones here, not all; method: immunoSEQ multiplex PCR. Among over 350,000 clones listed, about 88% were seen once. With 5 bases clipped from V and 7 bases from J, the junction kept 10 bases outside the gene matches. CDR1 is MDHEN and CDR2 is SYDVKM in the germline V gene. This CDR3 is built from 15 residues. The sequence was obtained from a woman in her late teens or twenties who had recovered from COVID-19. The chain uses TRBV28 and TRBJ1-4; TRBD1 agrees at 7 bases. The sequenced sample consisted of PBMCs or T cells enriched from blood (not recorded which). This chain's CDR3 is CASSPLTGRGEKLFF. For the CDR3, the DNA is TGTGCCAGCAGTCCACTGACAGGGAGAGGTGAAAAACTGTTTTTT.